Each of the 3 T cell receptor beta chains below was sequenced from the same sample in a study of control samples from healthy donors and cancer patients. Produced via immunoSEQ multiplex PCR; TCRdb's table is partial and in-frame only. This table holds more than 140,000 clones, 75% to 95% found once. Sequencing was done on a sample of blood. These receptors came from a man between 18 and 29 years old in good health.

The rearrangement links TRBV7-9 to TRBJ1-5; D possibly corresponds to TRBD1 (5 bases). The CDR3 has 14 residues. CDR1 is SEHNR and CDR2 is FQNEAQ in the germline V gene (reference sequence). V was pared by 5 bases and J by 0 bases, with 8 bases between. The CDR3 nucleotides read TGTGCCAGCAGCCTCCAGGGTAGCAATCAGCCCCAGCATTTT. This codes for CASSLQGSNQPQHF.

This chain links TRBV12-3 or TRBV12-4 with TRBJ2-7, with 9 bases identical to TRBD2. The ends lost 6 bases at V and 5 bases at J; junction bases unmatched: 5. This CDR3 contains 13 residues. For the CDR3, the DNA is TGTGCCAGCAGCCGCGGGGGGGCCAACGAGCAGTACTTC. It encodes CASSRGGANEQYF.

The gene calls are TRBV3-1 (or the pseudogene TRBV3-2) and TRBJ1-2, with 8 bases fitting TRBD1. Looked up from germline, CDR1 is LGHDT and CDR2 is YNNKEL (reference sequence). J was trimmed by 5 bases and V by 1 base; bases with no gene match: 6. This CDR3 region has 15 residues. The chain's CDR3 is CASSQATGGRYGYTF. In nucleotides, the CDR3 is TGTGCCAGCAGCCAAGCTACAGGGGGGAGGTATGGCTACACCTTC.